This T cell receptor (beta chain) is drawn from a study of cytomegalovirus exposure and HLA in healthy donors. Study-wide background: Of fewer than 450 genotyped donors, roughly 80% clustered with self-reported Caucasian donors.

With 4 bases removed from V and 5 bases from J, the gap between germline ends came to 13 bases. CDR3 size: 14 residues. Germline CDR1 MNHNS, CDR2 SASEGT. A note on this clone: What it binds is not known.

Points from the study as a whole: When a later analysis was performed, an Asian-associated ancestry cluster reportedly had fewer N-insertions than the roughly 630-donor mean. Accounts indicate the classifier identified cytomegalovirus status with strong specificity and sensitivity. Presence/absence analyses treated sequencing depth as roughly uniform across donors.

The PCR employed 60 Vbeta primers together with 13 Jbeta primers. Clones were sequenced by immunoSEQ multiplex PCR, and TCRdb holds only the in-frame ones, with some missing. This sample carries approximately 170,000 clones, roughly four fifths of them seen once, and the ten largest clones take about 1.4%. This chain uses TRBV6-1 with TRBJ2-3, with TRBD2 as a possible D gene (6 bases). Sequences were obtained from PBMCs. The source of this sequence is a man in his forties or fifties in good health and CMV-seronegative. The CDR3 loop is CASSVADLKDTQYF. DNA for the CDR3: TGTGCCAGCAGTGTAGCGGACTTGAAAGATACGCAGTATTTT.